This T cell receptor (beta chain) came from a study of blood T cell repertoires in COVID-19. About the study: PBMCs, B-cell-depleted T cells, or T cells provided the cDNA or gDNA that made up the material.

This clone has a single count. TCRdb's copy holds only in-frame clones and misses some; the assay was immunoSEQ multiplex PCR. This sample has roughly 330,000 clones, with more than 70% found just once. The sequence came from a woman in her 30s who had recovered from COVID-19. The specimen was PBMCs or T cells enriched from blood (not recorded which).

The CDR3 is CASSAFEGADGLDFTEAFF. CDR3 nucleotide sequence: TGTGCCAGCAGTGCTTTCGAGGGGGCTGACGGGTTGGATTTTACTGAAGCTTTCTTT. This chain connects TRBV6-1 to TRBJ1-1, with 7 bases that match TRBD1. With V trimmed by 4 bases and J by 5 bases, 22 bases remained unmatched. This CDR3 region has 19 residues. The V gene's germline CDR1 is MNHNS and CDR2 SASEGT.